This TCR beta chain was documented in a study of technical replicates of blood from a few donors. Repertoires were generated with immunoSEQ multiplex PCR, while TCRdb's copy carries only in-frame clones and drops some. The repertoire includes 55,000 to 65,000 clones, less than 90% of them detected once, and approximately 4.7% sits in the top ten. Germline V gives CDR1 LNHDA, CDR2 SQIVND (reference sequence). V was cut by 6 bases and J by 2 bases, with 6 bases left in between. The CDR3 runs to 12 residues. This sequence was found in a human donor in good health. Some clones in this sample may be carry-over from other donors' samples. J is TRBJ2-3 and V is TRBV19; no definite D call. Material for sequencing was PBMCs. CDR3 bases: TGTGCCAGTAGCGGGTTCACAGATACGCAGTATTTT. Residues: CASSGFTDTQYF.